A selection of T cell receptor beta chains follows, all from one sample in a study of blood T cell repertoires in COVID-19. The repertoire was sequenced with immunoSEQ multiplex PCR; TCRdb's copy has only in-frame clones and lacks some. This table has 360,000 or so clones, 89% appearing once. Specimen: peripheral blood. These receptors all come from a woman aged 55-70 years with COVID-19, enrolled during active disease. The CDR3 runs from the conserved cysteine through the conserved F or W. D genes are given only for firm matches. A row's size may be missing; if present it is once, few, many or a size class.

v_call: TRBV6-5
j_call: TRBJ1-3
clone_size: NA
d_call: NA
cdr3_aa: CASSRRQGNTIYF
cdr3_nt: TGTGCCAGCAGTAGGAGACAGGGAAACACCATATATTTT

v_call: TRBV11-2
j_call: TRBJ1-1
clone_size: NA
d_call: NA
cdr3_aa: CASTPAGVNAFF
cdr3_nt: TGTGCCAGCACCCCTGCGGGGGTAAACGCTTTCTTT

v_call: TRBV4-1
j_call: TRBJ2-2
clone_size: few
d_call: NA
cdr3_aa: CASSQARDINTGELFF
cdr3_nt: TGCGCCAGCAGCCAAGCAAGGGACATCAACACCGGGGAGCTGTTTTTT

v_call: TRBV19
j_call: TRBJ2-1
clone_size: NA
d_call: NA
cdr3_aa: CASSIPGQYNEQFF
cdr3_nt: TGTGCCAGTAGTATCCCGGGACAATACAATGAGCAGTTCTTC

v_call: TRBV9
j_call: TRBJ2-3
clone_size: NA
d_call: NA
cdr3_aa: CASSVGGDSLTDTQYF
cdr3_nt: TGTGCCAGCAGCGTAGGTGGAGACAGCCTAACAGATACGCAGTATTTT

v_call: TRBV27
j_call: TRBJ2-5
clone_size: NA
d_call: NA
cdr3_aa: CASSWTYAQETQYF
cdr3_nt: TGTGCCAGCAGCTGGACATATGCACAAGAGACCCAGTACTTC

v_call: TRBV2
j_call: TRBJ1-5
clone_size: NA
d_call: NA
cdr3_aa: CASSEEQDQPQHF
cdr3_nt: TGTGCCAGCAGTGAAGAACAGGATCAGCCCCAGCATTTT

v_call: TRBV7-2
j_call: TRBJ2-6
clone_size: NA
d_call: TRBD2
cdr3_aa: CASSLGGPGANVLTF
cdr3_nt: TGTGCCAGCAGCTTGGGAGGGCCGGGGGCCAACGTCCTGACTTTC

v_call: TRBV6-6
j_call: TRBJ1-1
clone_size: NA
d_call: NA
cdr3_aa: CASSYSGRLNTEAFF
cdr3_nt: TGTGCCAGCAGTTACTCGGGCAGATTGAACACTGAAGCTTTCTTT

v_call: TRBV29-1
j_call: TRBJ1-1
clone_size: once
d_call: TRBD1
cdr3_aa: CSVEARTGRSPDTEAFF
cdr3_nt: TGCAGCGTTGAAGCTAGGACAGGGAGGAGTCCTGACACTGAAGCTTTCTTT

v_call: TRBV4-1
j_call: TRBJ2-1
clone_size: NA
d_call: TRBD2
cdr3_aa: CASSQEVLAGVRNEQFF
cdr3_nt: TGCGCCAGCAGCCAAGAAGTGCTAGCGGGGGTCAGGAATGAGCAGTTCTTC

v_call: TRBV20-1
j_call: TRBJ2-6
clone_size: NA
d_call: TRBD1
cdr3_aa: CSASLDRGPGANVLTF
cdr3_nt: TGCAGTGCTAGTCTGGACAGGGGGCCTGGGGCCAACGTCCTGACTTTC

v_call: TRBV27
j_call: TRBJ2-2
clone_size: NA
d_call: TRBD2
cdr3_aa: CASKTGLAGGGTGELFF
cdr3_nt: TGTGCCAGCAAAACGGGACTAGCGGGGGGCGGGACCGGGGAGCTGTTTTTT

v_call: TRBV6-5
j_call: TRBJ2-7
clone_size: NA
d_call: NA
cdr3_aa: CASYGPQGSSYEQYF
cdr3_nt: TGTGCCAGCTACGGGCCGCAGGGGAGCTCCTACGAGCAGTACTTC

v_call: TRBV5-1
j_call: TRBJ1-4
clone_size: NA
d_call: NA
cdr3_aa: CASSLVGGAEKLFF
cdr3_nt: TGCGCCAGCAGCTTGGTGGGGGGGGCAGAAAAACTGTTTTTT

v_call: TRBV15
j_call: TRBJ1-5
clone_size: NA
d_call: NA
cdr3_aa: CATSREGTGYQPQHF
cdr3_nt: TGTGCCACCAGCAGAGAAGGTACAGGGTATCAGCCCCAGCATTTT

v_call: TRBV2
j_call: TRBJ2-6
clone_size: NA
d_call: NA
cdr3_aa: CASSDSRSSGANVLTF
cdr3_nt: TGTGCCAGCAGTGATAGCCGCAGCTCTGGGGCCAACGTCCTGACTTTC

v_call: TRBV12-5
j_call: TRBJ2-7
clone_size: NA
d_call: TRBD1
cdr3_aa: CASGRDRGGFYEQYF
cdr3_nt: TGTGCTAGTGGCAGAGACAGGGGGGGATTCTACGAGCAGTACTTC

v_call: TRBV5-1
j_call: TRBJ1-2
clone_size: NA
d_call: NA
cdr3_aa: CASSIGHGNYGYTF
cdr3_nt: TGCGCCAGCAGCATCGGACACGGGAACTATGGCTACACCTTC

v_call: TRBV7-9
j_call: TRBJ2-5
clone_size: NA
d_call: NA
cdr3_aa: CASSLALSRVQETQYF
cdr3_nt: TGTGCCAGCAGCTTAGCGCTGTCCAGGGTTCAAGAGACCCAGTACTTC

v_call: TRBV5-1
j_call: TRBJ2-7
clone_size: NA
d_call: NA
cdr3_aa: CASSFEPGLTSYEQYF
cdr3_nt: TGCGCCAGCAGCTTTGAACCGGGACTGACTTCCTACGAGCAGTACTTC

v_call: TRBV7-2
j_call: TRBJ1-5
clone_size: few
d_call: NA
cdr3_aa: CASSLERGNQPQHF
cdr3_nt: TGTGCCAGCAGCTTAGAAAGGGGAAATCAGCCCCAGCATTTT

v_call: TRBV19
j_call: TRBJ2-7
clone_size: NA
d_call: TRBD2
cdr3_aa: CASKVAGTSSYEQYF
cdr3_nt: TGTGCCAGTAAAGTAGCGGGTACAAGCTCCTACGAGCAGTACTTC

v_call: TRBV11-2
j_call: TRBJ1-3
clone_size: NA
d_call: NA
cdr3_aa: CASSSHRAGNTIYF
cdr3_nt: TGTGCCAGCAGCTCCCACAGGGCCGGAAACACCATATATTTT

v_call: TRBV6-5
j_call: TRBJ1-4
clone_size: NA
d_call: TRBD1
cdr3_aa: CASRNRGPMFF
cdr3_nt: TGTGCCAGCAGAAACAGGGGACCAATGTTTTTT

v_call: TRBV5-4
j_call: TRBJ2-7
clone_size: NA
d_call: TRBD2
cdr3_aa: CASSPDLGRGSEQYF
cdr3_nt: TGTGCCAGCAGCCCGGATCTGGGGAGGGGAAGCGAGCAGTACTTC

v_call: TRBV4-1
j_call: TRBJ1-2
clone_size: NA
d_call: NA
cdr3_aa: CASSQASGRFNYGYTF
cdr3_nt: TGCGCCAGCAGCCAAGCCTCAGGCAGGTTTAACTATGGCTACACCTTC

v_call: TRBV25-1
j_call: TRBJ1-1
clone_size: NA
d_call: TRBD1
cdr3_aa: CASRPQGAYTEAFF
cdr3_nt: TGTGCCAGCAGACCTCAGGGGGCGTACACTGAAGCTTTCTTT

v_call: TRBV5-1
j_call: TRBJ1-1
clone_size: NA
d_call: NA
cdr3_aa: CASSMGQNTEAFF
cdr3_nt: TGCGCCAGCAGCATGGGACAGAACACTGAAGCTTTCTTT